Following are 5 T cell receptor beta chains from one sample sequenced in a study of blood T cell repertoires in COVID-19. Profiling relied on immunoSEQ multiplex PCR, and the TCRdb table lists in-frame clones only, not all of them. The data show approximately 190,000 clones, with approximately 86% seen just once and about 22% held by the top ten. The sequenced sample was PBMCs or T cells enriched from blood (not recorded which). The receptors here all came from a middle-aged woman in a cohort exposed to, infected with or recovered from COVID-19 (not recorded which).

The genes are TRBV13 and TRBJ1-1; D is uncertain. Germline V gives CDR1 PRHDT, CDR2 FYEKMQ (reference sequence). Trimming took off 4 bases at V and 1 base at J, with 13 bases between the two ends. The CDR3 contains 15 residues. CDR3 protein: CASSSAGPKNTEAFF. CDR3 nucleotide sequence: TGTGCCAGCAGCTCAGCGGGCCCAAAGAACACTGAAGCTTTCTTT. Filled out from reference TRBV13 and TRBJ1-1, the complete variable domain reads AAGVIQSPRHLIKEKRETATLKCYPIPRHDTVYWYQQGPGQDPQFLISFYEKMQSDKGSIPDRFSAQQFSDYHSELNMSSLELGDSALYFCASSSAGPKNTEAFFGQGTRLTVV.

The chain joins TRBV4-2 to TRBJ2-1; 10 bases agree with TRBD1. V dropped 0 bases and J dropped 7; count of bases not matched to a gene: 9. Germline V gene sequence: CDR1 LGHNA, CDR2 YNFKEQ. The CDR3 consists of 17 residues. CDR3 amino acids: CASSQDGDRGGWNEQFF. The CDR3 nucleotides read TGTGCCAGCAGCCAAGATGGGGACAGGGGTGGGTGGAATGAGCAGTTCTTC.

The rearrangement links TRBV3-1 (or the pseudogene TRBV3-2) to TRBJ2-7, with a weak D call TRBD2 (6 bases). V dropped 0 bases and J dropped 3 bases, with 12 bases sitting between them. The CDR3 consists of 15 residues. Germline V gene lookup returns CDR1 LGHDT and CDR2 YNNKEL (reference sequence). The CDR3 DNA follows: TGTGCCAGCAGCCAAGAACACGAGACTAGCTACGAGCAGTACTTC. This translates into CASSQEHETSYEQYF.

This clone appeared a few times. The V and J genes are TRBV11-2 and TRBJ1-4; a weak D match, TRBD1 (5 bases). V lost 4 bases to trimming and J lost 8 bases, with 26 bases between them. The V gene's germline CDR1 is SGHAT and CDR2 FQNNGV. The CDR3 is made up of 18 amino acids. This chain's CDR3 is CASSWTNAEGMGGEKLFF. The CDR3 DNA reads as TGTGCCAGCAGCTGGACAAACGCCGAGGGGATGGGAGGGGAAAAACTGTTTTTT.

The chain couples TRBV9 to TRBJ1-1, with D unresolved. This CDR3 has 15 residues. In germline, CDR1 is SGDLS, CDR2 YYNGEE. V was cut by 0 bases and J by 2 bases, with 11 bases left in between. The DNA of the CDR3 is TGTGCCAGCAGCGTAGACAGTTCTGTAAACACTGAAGCTTTCTTT. It codes for CASSVDSSVNTEAFF.